This note documents a single T cell receptor beta chain sequence. The data belong to a study of blood T cell repertoires in COVID-19. Study summary: There were acute and convalescent COVID-19 samples, and they came from the United States, Italy and Spain. From T cells, B-cell-depleted T cells, or PBMCs came the material, which was cDNA or gDNA.

In the study's own analysis: Estimated nucleated cell counts came from reference gene primer amplification. Data came from immunoSEQ multiplex PCR; TCRdb stores just in-frame clones and leaves some out. V and J calls and clone size follow that table, whereas D and trimming were derived from the DNA. The data contain 150,000 to 180,000 clones, roughly 80% of them singletons. Recruited during active infection, patients (from Seattle) were subsequently followed longitudinally. Germline V gene sequence: CDR1 SGHNT, CDR2 YYREEE (reference sequence). V lost 1 base to trimming and J lost 2 bases; unmatched junction nucleotides: 3. CDR3 length: 15 amino acids.

The origin of this receptor is a woman in her fifties or sixties with COVID-19, enrolled during active disease. The sample taken for sequencing was peripheral blood. The chain links TRBV5-4 to TRBJ2-1; 7 bases are shared with TRBD1. CDR3 sequence: CASSLLGGAYNEQFF. The CDR3 DNA reads TGTGCCAGCAGCTTGCTAGGGGGCGCCTACAATGAGCAGTTCTTC.